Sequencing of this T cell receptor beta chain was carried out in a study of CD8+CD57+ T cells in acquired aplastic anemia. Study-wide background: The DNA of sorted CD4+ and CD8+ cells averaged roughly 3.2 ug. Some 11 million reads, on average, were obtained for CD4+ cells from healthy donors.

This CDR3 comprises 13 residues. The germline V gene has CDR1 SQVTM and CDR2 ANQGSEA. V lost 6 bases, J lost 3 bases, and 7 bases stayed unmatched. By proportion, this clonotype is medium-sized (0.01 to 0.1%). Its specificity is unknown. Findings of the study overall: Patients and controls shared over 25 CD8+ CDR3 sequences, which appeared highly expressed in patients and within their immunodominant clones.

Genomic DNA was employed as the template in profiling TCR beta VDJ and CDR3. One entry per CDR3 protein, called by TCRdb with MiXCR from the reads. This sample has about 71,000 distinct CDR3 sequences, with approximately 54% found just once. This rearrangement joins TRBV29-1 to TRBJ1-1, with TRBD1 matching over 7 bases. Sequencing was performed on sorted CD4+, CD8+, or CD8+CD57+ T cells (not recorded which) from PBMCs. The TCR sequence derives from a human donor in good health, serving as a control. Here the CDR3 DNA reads TGCAGCGTCAGACAGGGAGAATACACTGAAGCTTTCTTT. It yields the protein CSVRQGEYTEAFF.